The present entry profiles one T cell receptor beta chain with its context. These data belong to a study of T-cell memory formation after mild COVID-19. Study summary: Across donors, TCR clusters were largely donor specific.

J gave up 7 bases and V 3 bases, and 7 bases lay outside the gene matches. Germline V gene lookup returns CDR1 MGHDK and CDR2 SYGVNS. This CDR3 region has 14 residues. 5'RACE with constant-segment primers yielded barcoded, UMI-tagged TCR alpha and TCR beta cDNA libraries. TCRdb recomputed calls from the 5' RACE reads with MiXCR, one row per CDR3 protein. The sample has 200,000 to 250,000 distinct CDR3 sequences, 15% seen once. The specimen sequenced was PBMCs or a T cell subset sorted from them (not recorded which). The chain uses TRBV25-1 and TRBJ1-1, with 8 bases lining up with TRBD1. The receptor's source is an adult woman who had mild COVID-19 (a few samples of this study predate the infection). Cell type and time point are not known. The CDR3 sequence is CASSDLRGLNEAFF. The DNA for the CDR3 is TGTGCCAGCAGTGACCTCAGGGGGCTAAATGAAGCTTTCTTT.